Listed here are 20 T cell receptor beta chains from one sample, sequenced in a study of blood T cell repertoires in COVID-19. Repertoires were generated with immunoSEQ multiplex PCR, while TCRdb's copy carries only in-frame clones and drops some. The data show about 250,000 clones, about 82% seen once. Sequences were obtained from peripheral blood. All receptors come from a man over 45 with COVID-19, enrolled during active disease.

This chain uses TRBV2 with TRBJ2-7; D is ambiguous. The germline CDR1 and CDR2 sequences are SNHLY and FYNNEI. V was trimmed by 0 bases and J by 0 bases, leaving 12 bases between them. The CDR3 sequence is 16 residues long. The CDR3 region has the DNA TGTGCCAGCAGTGAAGCGCTGGGCCTAAGCTCCTACGAGCAGTACTTC. Translation: CASSEALGLSSYEQYF.

A few counts support this clone. The chain links TRBV6-2 or TRBV6-3 to TRBJ1-1; a weak D match, TRBD1 (6 bases). The V gene lost 5 bases and the J gene lost 8 bases, with 9 bases spanning the gap. Germline-derived CDR1 and CDR2 are MNHEY and SVGEGT. This CDR3 region has 11 residues. The CDR3 nucleotides read TGTGCCAGCAGTAACAGGGTAGAAGCTTTCTTT. This encodes CASSNRVEAFF.

The chain carries TRBV15 and TRBJ1-5; possible D gene TRBD1, 5 bases. From germline, CDR1 is LNHNV and CDR2 YYDKDF (reference sequence). V was cut by 0 bases and J by 5 bases, with 11 bases left in between. The CDR3 is made up of 15 amino acids. Here the CDR3 DNA reads TGTGCCACCAGCAGAGATCCCGGGGGTTATCAGCCCCAGCATTTT. Residues: CATSRDPGGYQPQHF.

The chain joins TRBV4-1 to TRBJ2-1; the D is unclear. The length of the CDR3 is 14 residues. Trimming stripped 6 bases from V and 9 bases from J, with 18 bases between. Germline CDR1 reads MGHRA; CDR2 reads YSYEKL. CDR3 region: CASSLGPKPTEQFF. CDR3 coding DNA: TGCGCCAGCAGTCTGGGCCCCAAACCCACTGAGCAGTTCTTC.

CDR3 sequence (DNA): TGTGCCAGCAGTCCCATGTTGACTGCCGTTTACAATGAGCAGTTCTTC. This codes for CASSPMLTAVYNEQFF. V usage is TRBV27 and J usage is TRBJ2-1; D gene uncertain. Germline V gives CDR1 MNHEY, CDR2 SMNVEV (reference sequence). Trimming stripped 5 bases from V and 4 bases from J, with 18 bases between. CDR3 size: 16 residues.

The chain recombines TRBV6-2 or TRBV6-3 with TRBJ2-5; 8 bases line up with TRBD2. The CDR3 consists of 15 residues. Germline trimming cut 7 bases from V and 0 bases from J; bases unmatched to any gene: 7. The germline gives CDR1 MNHEY, CDR2 SVGEGT. The CDR3 reads CASTPGAGDQETQYF. The CDR3 DNA reads TGTGCCAGCACCCCGGGAGCGGGGGACCAAGAGACCCAGTACTTC.

The V call is TRBV28, the J call TRBJ1-2; a possible D gene is TRBD1 (5 bases). Germline CDR1 is MDHEN and CDR2 is SYDVKM. The length of the CDR3 is 12 residues. V was pared by 3 bases and J by 7 bases, with 9 bases between. CDR3 coding DNA: TGTGCCAGCAGTTTTGGAGGGGTTGGCTACACCTTC. Amino acid sequence: CASSFGGVGYTF.

This clone was observed a handful of times. This chain uses TRBV5-4 with TRBJ2-2; perhaps TRBD1 as D (7 bases). Germline CDR1 reads SGHNT; CDR2 reads YYREEE (reference sequence). The length of the CDR3 is 17 residues. V was shortened by 4 bases and J by 0 bases, with 16 bases between the two germline ends. The chain's CDR3 is CASSPPEGQSNTGELFF. DNA for the CDR3: TGTGCCAGCAGCCCCCCGGAGGGACAGTCGAACACCGGGGAGCTGTTTTTT.

V gene TRBV7-8 combines with J gene TRBJ1-5; D gene ambiguous. Per the germline V gene, CDR1 is SGHVS and CDR2 is FQNEAQ. The CDR3 is 13 amino acids. V gave up 0 bases and J gave up 4 bases, with 4 bases separating them. The CDR3 nucleotides are TGTGCCAGCAGCTTAGCGCGGAATCAGCCCCAGCATTTT. Translating it yields CASSLARNQPQHF.

This chain links TRBV7-2 with TRBJ2-3; D possibly corresponds to TRBD2 (5 bases). This CDR3 spans 15 amino acids. Between the trimmed V and J ends, which lost 4 bases and 2 bases, there was a span of 13 bases. Germline V gene sequence: CDR1 SGHTA, CDR2 FQGNSA. This CDR3 reads CASSSIRRNTDTQYF. As DNA, the CDR3 is TGTGCCAGCAGCTCTATCAGGAGGAACACAGATACGCAGTATTTT.

The CDR3 reads CASSTGTSGGARETQYF. DNA for the CDR3: TGTGCCAGCAGCACCGGGACTAGCGGGGGGGCACGAGAGACCCAGTACTTC. The chain employs TRBV5-4 and TRBJ2-5, with TRBD2 identical over 16 bases. The CDR3 length is 17 residues. Germline V CDR1 and CDR2: SGHNT, YYREEE (reference sequence). V lost 4 bases, J lost 4 bases, and 7 bases stayed unmatched.

The gene calls are TRBV4-2 and TRBJ2-7, with 8 bases matching TRBD1. Looked up from germline, CDR1 is LGHNA and CDR2 is YNFKEQ. The CDR3 is 14 residues long. The V and J ends lost 0 bases and 7 bases, in that order; junction bases with no gene match: 5. CDR3 sequence reads: CASSQEEQGGEQYF. DNA for the CDR3: TGTGCCAGCAGCCAAGAAGAACAGGGGGGAGAGCAGTACTTC.

V is TRBV18 and J is TRBJ1-1; TRBD1 matches 7 bases. The J segment lost 1 base and the V segment lost 3 bases, leaving 5 bases of the junction unmatched. CDR3 length: 15 residues. CDR1 KGHSH and CDR2 LQKENI come from the germline V gene. The CDR3, as DNA: TGTGCCAGCTCACCGTCCCGGGACAGGAACACTGAAGCTTTCTTT. Translated, it gives CASSPSRDRNTEAFF.

The rearrangement joins TRBV24-1 to TRBJ1-1, with 9 bases that match TRBD1. V trimming: 3 bases; J trimming: 4 bases; junction bases outside the gene matches: 11. CDR1 and CDR2 from the germline V gene are KGHDR and SFDVKD. The CDR3 is made up of 17 amino acids. The CDR3 here is CATSDTGTGPRGTEAFF. The CDR3 region has the DNA TGTGCCACCAGTGATACCGGGACAGGGCCCCGGGGCACTGAAGCTTTCTTT.

This sequence joins TRBV28 and TRBJ1-4, with D hard to call. Trimming removed 3 bases from V and 5 bases from J, with 10 bases in between. CDR1 MDHEN and CDR2 SYDVKM come from the germline V gene. The CDR3 contains 14 residues. The CDR3 DNA sequence: TGTGCCAGCAGTTTTTCCAGGCTCAATGAAAAACTGTTTTTT. Its protein product is CASSFSRLNEKLFF. The full variable domain, rest sourced from reference TRBV28 and TRBJ1-4, is DVKVTQSSRYLVKRTGEKVFLECVQDMDHENMFWYRQDPGLGLRLIYFSYDVKMKEKGDIPEGYSVSREKKERFSLILESASTNQTSMYLCASSFSRLNEKLFFGSGTQLSVL.

The chain carries TRBV24-1 and TRBJ1-4; D is unresolved. Per the germline V gene, CDR1 is KGHDR and CDR2 is SFDVKD. This CDR3 has 14 amino acids. The V end was cut by 5 bases, the J end by 4 bases, with 10 bases between. CDR3 DNA: TGTGCCACCAGTGGCCCGGGGAATAATGAAAAACTGTTTTTT. Translating gives CATSGPGNNEKLFF.

The chain's CDR3 is CPGRGETQYF. As DNA, the CDR3 is TGTCCTGGGAGGGGAGAGACCCAGTACTTC. The rearrangement links TRBV27 to TRBJ2-5; 7 bases map to TRBD2. Per the germline V gene, CDR1 is MNHEY and CDR2 is SMNVEV (reference sequence). The CDR3 length is 10 residues.

V is TRBV3-1 (or the pseudogene TRBV3-2) and J is TRBJ1-2; TRBD1 matches 7 bases. Per the germline V gene, CDR1 is LGHDT and CDR2 is YNNKEL (reference sequence). The CDR3 length is 13 residues. V was pared by 2 bases and J by 4 bases, with 1 base of the junction left unmatched. As DNA, the CDR3 is TGTGCCAGCAGCCAACGACAGGGCTATGGCTACACCTTC. Translated: CASSQRQGYGYTF.

This chain links TRBV4-1 with TRBJ2-7; 8 bases map to TRBD1. Germline-derived CDR1 and CDR2 are MGHRA and YSYEKL. The junction had 10 bases not matched to a gene; V was cut back by 5 bases and J by 4 bases. There are 15 residues in the CDR3. The CDR3 DNA sequence: TGCGCCAGCAGCTACGCAGGGGGCGCTGAATACGAGCAGTACTTC. Translation gives CASSYAGGAEYEQYF.

This sequence joins TRBV7-9 and TRBJ1-4, with D maybe TRBD1 (5 bases). CDR1 SEHNR and CDR2 FQNEAQ come from the germline V gene (reference sequence). The length of the CDR3 is 14 residues. V lost 1 base and J 7 bases, leaving 10 bases between the germline ends. The CDR3: CASSLGQGGEKLFF. The CDR3 DNA reads TGTGCCAGCAGCTTAGGGCAGGGAGGTGAAAAACTGTTTTTT.